Listed below are T cell receptor beta chains from one sample, sequenced in a study of T cells in Graves' hyperthyroidism and ophthalmopathy. MiXCR, run by TCRdb on the multiplex PCR reads, gives a single entry per CDR3 protein. The data show some 600,000 distinct CDR3 sequences, approximately 15% seen once. The sample taken for sequencing was blood. These receptors all stem from a woman aged 25 to 39 with Graves' hyperthyroidism that later progressed to Graves' ophthalmopathy. Each CDR3 is given with its conserved first and last residue. Each record gives: CDR3 protein, CDR3 DNA, D gene, J gene, V gene, clone size. D genes are given only for firm matches. The size field is filled for only some rows; it gives once, few, many or a size class.

CDR3: CASSPSSTGKETQYF
DNA: TGTGCCAGCAGCCCTTCTTCGACAGGGAAGGAGACCCAGTACTTC
D: TRBD1
J: TRBJ2-5
V: TRBV3-1
size: few

CDR3: CASSLSTGNTEAFF
DNA: TGTGCCAGCAGTTTATCGACAGGTAACACTGAAGCTTTCTTT
D: -
J: TRBJ1-1
V: TRBV7-2
size: many

CDR3: CSAREVGSYEQYF
DNA: TGCAGTGCTAGAGAAGTCGGCTCCTACGAGCAGTACTTC
D: -
J: TRBJ2-7
V: TRBV20-1
size: many

CDR3: CASSPGTGQSNQPQHF
DNA: TGTGCCAGCAGTCCAGGGACAGGCCAAAGCAATCAGCCCCAGCATTTT
D: TRBD1
J: TRBJ1-5
V: TRBV27
size: few

CDR3: CASTKQIDRDTEAFF
DNA: TGTGCCAGCACCAAACAGATAGACAGGGACACTGAAGCTTTCTTT
D: TRBD1
J: TRBJ1-1
V: TRBV11-2
size: many

CDR3: CASSFLDTGELFF
DNA: TGTGCCAGCAGTTTCCTCGACACCGGGGAGCTGTTTTTT
D: -
J: TRBJ2-2
V: TRBV27
size: many

CDR3: CSALTEGRLKNRGTEAFF
DNA: TGCAGTGCTCTCACTGAGGGACGGTTGAAAAACAGGGGCACTGAAGCTTTCTTT
D: TRBD1
J: TRBJ1-1
V: TRBV20-1
size: many

CDR3: CSVIAGGGNYGYTF
DNA: TGCAGCGTTATAGCCGGGGGGGGTAACTATGGCTACACCTTC
D: -
J: TRBJ1-2
V: TRBV29-1
size: few

CDR3: CASSDLPQETQYF
DNA: TGTGCCAGCAGTGATTTGCCCCAAGAGACCCAGTACTTC
D: -
J: TRBJ2-5
V: TRBV6-1
size: few

CDR3: CASSFLAGGSGELFF
DNA: TGTGCCAGCAGCTTCCTAGCGGGAGGTTCCGGGGAGCTGTTTTTT
D: TRBD2
J: TRBJ2-2
V: TRBV7-9
size: many

CDR3: CASSLSSPTGIRTYEQFF
DNA: TGCGCCAGCAGCTTGTCGTCCCCAACAGGGATTCGGACCTATGAGCAGTTCTTC
D: -
J: TRBJ2-1
V: TRBV5-1
size: -

CDR3: CASSPGGVARYNEQFF
DNA: TGTGCCAGCAGCCCAGGGGGGGTAGCCCGCTACAATGAGCAGTTCTTC
D: -
J: TRBJ2-1
V: TRBV11-2
size: -

CDR3: CASSPPEAGVNTIYF
DNA: TGTGCCAGCAGCCCTCCCGAGGCAGGGGTAAACACCATATATTTT
D: -
J: TRBJ1-3
V: TRBV3-1
size: few

CDR3: CASSEVAGYLYEQYF
DNA: TGTGCCAGCAGTGAAGTGGCGGGATATCTATACGAGCAGTACTTC
D: -
J: TRBJ2-7
V: TRBV25-1
size: -

CDR3: CASSWVLAVTDTQYF
DNA: TGTGCCAGCAGCTGGGTACTAGCGGTGACAGATACGCAGTATTTT
D: TRBD2
J: TRBJ2-3
V: TRBV7-2
size: -